This T cell receptor (beta chain) was sequenced for a study of blood T cell repertoires in COVID-19. This CDR3 is built from 15 residues. Germline V gene lookup returns CDR1 LNHDA and CDR2 SQIVND (reference sequence). The ends lost 1 base at V and 4 bases at J; junction bases unmatched: 4. Data came from immunoSEQ multiplex PCR; TCRdb stores just in-frame clones and leaves some out. Among roughly 290,000 clones listed, 70% to 90% were seen once. Specimen: peripheral blood. The TCR originated in a woman between 50 and 59 years old who had recovered from COVID-19. The chain has TRBV19 and TRBJ1-1; 9 bases are a match to TRBD1. This CDR3 reads CASSIGGQGSTEAFF. CDR3 DNA: TGTGCCAGTAGTATAGGAGGACAGGGGAGCACTGAAGCTTTCTTT.